This TCR beta chain is drawn from a study of blood T cell repertoires in COVID-19. Study information: Sites across the United States, Italy and Spain contributed samples from acute and convalescent COVID-19. PBMCs, B-cell-depleted T cells, or T cells were the source of the cDNA or gDNA that made up the material.

V lost 7 bases and J lost 5; bases outside the gene matches: 7. The CDR3 contains 13 residues. In the original processing: The authors estimated nucleated cell counts from reference gene primer amplification. Profiling relied on immunoSEQ multiplex PCR, and the TCRdb table lists in-frame clones only, not all of them. That table supplies the V and J calls and clone size; D and trimming were determined from the DNA. The sample has roughly 100,000 clones, around four fifths seen once. The origin of this receptor is a man in his 60s with active or convalescent COVID-19. The sample comprised peripheral blood. The chain joins TRBV12-3 or TRBV12-4 to TRBJ1-2; 7 nucleotides align to TRBD1. The CDR3 DNA follows: TGTGCCAGCAACAGGGACAGCGAATATGGCTACACCTTC. It is translated as CASNRDSEYGYTF.